This T cell receptor (beta chain) was observed in a study of technical replicates of blood from several donors. Measured with immunoSEQ multiplex PCR; TCRdb has only the in-frame clones, and not every one. The table lists some 87,000 clones, approximately 97% of them singletons. Germline V gene data show CDR1 as SGHRS and CDR2 as YFSETQ. This CDR3 contains 17 residues. V shed 1 base and J 2 bases; nucleotides not matched to a gene: 8. This sequence originates from a human donor in good health. Sequenced: T cells isolated from PBMCs. The chain recombines TRBV5-1 with TRBJ2-5; 10 bases are shared with TRBD2. CDR3 sequence: CASSLFASGGSQETQYF. CDR3 nucleotide sequence: TGCGCCAGCAGCTTGTTCGCTAGCGGGGGTTCTCAAGAGACCCAGTACTTC.